This passage covers 22 T cell receptor beta chains from one sample sequenced in a study of blood T cell repertoires in COVID-19. Assay: immunoSEQ multiplex PCR; the TCRdb copy retains only in-frame clones and omits some. The repertoire holds 95,000 or so clones, with under 85% as singletons. The sequencing input was peripheral blood. These TCRs come from a human donor in a cohort sampled during active COVID-19.

The chain is built from TRBV6-2 or TRBV6-3 and TRBJ2-3; 7 positions match TRBD1. The CDR3 consists of 17 residues. CDR1 MNHEY and CDR2 SVGEGT come from the germline V gene. V gave up 0 bases and J gave up 0 bases; unmatched junction bases: 6. The chain's CDR3 is CASSYSGQASSTDTQYF. Written as DNA, the CDR3 is TGTGCCAGCAGTTACTCTGGACAGGCCAGTAGCACAGATACGCAGTATTTT.

This clone was detected only once. CDR3 in DNA: TGTGCCAGCAGACGGACTAGCGGGGGGGCCGGCACCGGGGAGCTGTTTTTT. It translates to CASRRTSGGAGTGELFF. The chain has TRBV3-1 (or the pseudogene TRBV3-2) and TRBJ2-2; TRBD2 matches at 15 bases. The CDR3 length is 17 residues. Germline V CDR1 and CDR2: LGHDT, YNNKEL (reference sequence). V trimming: 6 bases; J trimming: 4 bases; junction bases outside the gene matches: 6.

This clone was recorded once. The chain has TRBV9 and TRBJ2-5; 10 bases map to TRBD2. Germline V gives CDR1 SGDLS, CDR2 YYNGEE. The CDR3 extends over 16 amino acids. V shed 3 bases, J shed 4 bases, and the junction held 9 bases outside the gene matches. CDR3 amino acids: CASSGISGGGLETQYF. CDR3 bases: TGTGCCAGCAGCGGTATCAGCGGGGGGGGACTAGAGACCCAGTACTTC.

This clone was counted once. V and J are TRBV3-1 (or the pseudogene TRBV3-2) and TRBJ1-2, with D hard to call. CDR1 LGHDT and CDR2 YNNKEL come from the germline V gene (reference sequence). This CDR3 comprises 14 residues. V shed 1 base and J shed 2 bases, with 8 bases lying between them. The DNA of the CDR3 is TGTGCCAGCAGCCAAGGGGCTATAAACTATGGCTACACCTTC. Encoded protein: CASSQGAINYGYTF.

The rearrangement uses TRBV7-9 and TRBJ1-2; 11 positions match TRBD1. Germline-derived CDR1 and CDR2 are SEHNR and FQNEAQ (reference sequence). This CDR3 contains 17 residues. V lost 5 bases and J lost 4; bases outside the gene matches: 12. The CDR3 reads CASSHRTGGPAGYGYTF. CDR3 bases: TGTGCCAGCAGCCATAGGACAGGGGGCCCGGCGGGCTATGGCTACACCTTC.

CDR3 nucleotide sequence: TGTGCCAGCAGCCGACAGGGCTTCCCCTTAACTAATGAAAAACTGTTTTTT. As protein: CASSRQGFPLTNEKLFF. J is TRBJ1-4 and V is TRBV5-4, with 7 bases matching TRBD1. The length of the CDR3 is 17 residues. In germline, CDR1 is SGHNT, CDR2 YYREEE (reference sequence). The junction had 10 bases not matched to a gene; V was cut back by 4 bases and J by 1 base. The variable domain in full, with the rest retrieved from reference TRBV5-4 and TRBJ1-4, is ETGVTQSPTHLIKTRGQQVTLRCSSQSGHNTVSWYQQALGQGPQFIFQYYREEENGRGNFPPRFSGLQFPNYSSELNVNALELDDSALYLCASSRQGFPLTNEKLFFGSGTQLSVL.

As DNA, the CDR3 is TGTGCCAGCACAGGCGAAGTGGTACACGAGCAGTACTTC. Protein sequence: CASTGEVVHEQYF. The V and J genes are TRBV5-5 and TRBJ2-7; D gene uncertain. CDR1 and CDR2 from the germline V gene are SGHKS and YYEKEE (reference sequence). Trimming removed 6 bases at V and 5 bases at J, with 15 bases between. The CDR3 runs to 13 residues.

The chain uses TRBV6-4 and TRBJ2-1; 8 bases align to TRBD2. Germline V gene sequence: CDR1 MRHNA, CDR2 SNTAGT. The CDR3 covers 14 residues. V trimming: 0 bases; J trimming: 6 bases; junction bases outside the gene matches: 1. Here the CDR3 reads CASSDSGLANEQFF. DNA of the CDR3: TGTGCCAGCAGTGACTCCGGACTAGCCAATGAGCAGTTCTTC.

This sequence joins TRBV5-1 and TRBJ2-3; 11 nucleotides line up with TRBD2. This CDR3 contains 14 residues. The ends lost 4 bases at V and 6 bases at J; junction bases unmatched: 4. CDR1 SGHRS and CDR2 YFSETQ come from the germline V gene. The CDR3 protein is CASSATSGKDTQYF. For the CDR3, the DNA is TGCGCCAGCAGCGCGACTAGCGGGAAGGATACGCAGTATTTT.

The rearrangement joins TRBV6-5 to TRBJ2-7; TRBD2 matches 10 bases. Looked up from germline, CDR1 is MNHEY and CDR2 is SVGAGI. The CDR3 is 15 residues long. V shed 2 bases, J shed 2 bases, and the junction held 3 bases outside the gene matches. Written as DNA, the CDR3 is TGTGCCAGCAGTTACGGGACTAGCGAAGCCTACGAGCAGTACTTC. The encoded protein is CASSYGTSEAYEQYF.

The V gene is TRBV6-6, the J gene TRBJ1-3; no firm D call. Looked up from germline, CDR1 is MNHNY and CDR2 is SVGAGI (reference sequence). Trimming cost V 6 bases and J 4 bases, with 4 bases left between them. There are 11 residues in the CDR3. The CDR3 region is CASRLGNTIYF. Written as DNA, the CDR3 is TGTGCCAGCAGACTGGGAAACACCATATATTTT.

The genes are TRBV2 and TRBJ2-5; possible D gene TRBD1, 6 bases. Trimming shortened V by 7 bases and J by 3 bases, and 21 bases separated the two germline ends. The CDR3 covers 16 residues. Germline V gene sequence: CDR1 SNHLY, CDR2 FYNNEI. The CDR3 protein is CASIRDTQPAKETQYF. The CDR3 coding sequence is TGTGCCAGCATTCGGGACACTCAACCCGCCAAAGAGACCCAGTACTTC.

In nucleotides, the CDR3 is TGCGCCAGCAGCTTGGGTTCAGAAAATTCACCCCTCCACTTT. Its translation is CASSLGSENSPLHF. This chain links TRBV5-1 with TRBJ1-6; D remains unclear. The V gene lost 0 bases and the J gene lost 7 bases, with 8 bases spanning the gap. Looked up from germline, CDR1 is SGHRS and CDR2 is YFSETQ. The CDR3 spans 14 residues.

This clone has a handful of counts. The gene calls are TRBV4-1 and TRBJ1-5, with 12 bases matching TRBD1. The ends lost 1 base at V and 6 bases at J; junction bases unmatched: 10. This CDR3 spans 18 amino acids. Germline lookup yields CDR1 MGHRA and CDR2 YSYEKL. The CDR3 loop reads CASSQGDRGRVAGQPQHF. As DNA, the CDR3 is TGCGCCAGCAGCCAAGGGGACAGGGGGCGAGTCGCGGGTCAGCCCCAGCATTTT.

The chain is built from TRBV2 and TRBJ2-2, with a tentative D call TRBD2 (7 bases). The length of the CDR3 is 14 residues. Trimming left V 8 bases short and J 7 bases short, with 17 bases between. CDR1 and CDR2 from the germline V gene are SNHLY and FYNNEI. The CDR3 here is CASGAGALGGELFF. The CDR3 DNA sequence: TGTGCCAGCGGGGCGGGGGCGCTGGGCGGGGAGCTGTTTTTT.

The chain combines TRBV7-6 with TRBJ2-5, with 12 nucleotides matching TRBD2. The junction had 5 bases not matched to a gene; V was cut back by 5 bases and J by 1 base. Germline values: CDR1 SGHVS, CDR2 FNYEAQ. The CDR3 length is 16 residues. DNA of the CDR3: TGTGCCAGCAGCCGACTAGCGGGGGCCTTCCAAGAGACCCAGTACTTC. Translation: CASSRLAGAFQETQYF.

This rearrangement joins TRBV28 to TRBJ1-2; D ambiguous. This CDR3 spans 14 amino acids. Trimming pared 4 bases from V and 5 bases from J, leaving 14 bases between. Germline CDR1 and CDR2: MDHEN and SYDVKM. The CDR3 spells CASSSIPRRYGYTF. Written as DNA, the CDR3 is TGTGCCAGCAGTTCCATACCCCGGCGGTATGGCTACACCTTC.

This clone was counted between two and nine times. This chain links TRBV5-4 with TRBJ2-7; 10 bases map to TRBD2. Germline V gives CDR1 SGHNT, CDR2 YYREEE (reference sequence). This CDR3 region has 15 residues. V dropped 3 bases and J dropped 1; count of bases not matched to a gene: 4. In nucleotides, the CDR3 is TGTGCCAGCAGCTCGCTGACTAGCGGGTCCTACGAGCAGTACTTC. Translating gives CASSSLTSGSYEQYF. The variable domain in full, with the rest retrieved from reference TRBV5-4 and TRBJ2-7, is ETGVTQSPTHLIKTRGQQVTLRCSSQSGHNTVSWYQQALGQGPQFIFQYYREEENGRGNFPPRFSGLQFPNYSSELNVNALELDDSALYLCASSSLTSGSYEQYFGPGTRLTVT.

The V call is TRBV7-9, the J call TRBJ2-7, with a possible D match to TRBD1 (5 bases). The length of the CDR3 is 13 residues. V dropped 5 bases and J dropped 7 bases, with 15 bases sitting between them. Germline V CDR1 and CDR2: SEHNR, FQNEAQ (reference sequence). This CDR3 is CASSATGYGEQYF. The CDR3 region has the DNA TGTGCCAGCAGCGCCACAGGATACGGGGAGCAGTACTTC.

To note about this clone: Other DNA sequences in the sample encode the same CDR3. This chain joins TRBV5-1 and TRBJ1-1, with TRBD1 as a possible D gene (5 bases). Trimming took off 4 bases at V and 1 base at J, with 11 bases between the two ends. The CDR3 sequence is 14 residues long. Germline V gene lookup returns CDR1 SGHRS and CDR2 YFSETQ. For the CDR3, the DNA is TGCGCCAGCAGCCTAAGCGGGGGGAACACTGAAGCTTTCTTT. Encoded protein: CASSLSGGNTEAFF. Using reference TRBV5-1 and TRBJ1-1 for the parts outside the CDR3, the full variable domain is KAGVTQTPRYLIKTRGQQVTLSCSPISGHRSVSWYQQTPGQGLQFLFEYFSETQRNKGNFPGRFSGRQFSNSRSEMNVSTLELGDSALYLCASSLSGGNTEAFFGQGTRLTVV.

J is TRBJ1-1 and V is TRBV3-1 (or the pseudogene TRBV3-2); 8 nucleotides agree with TRBD1. This CDR3 is 15 amino acids long. J was trimmed by 4 bases and V by 5 bases; bases with no gene match: 9. CDR1 LGHDT and CDR2 YNNKEL come from the germline V gene (reference sequence). CDR3 loop: CASSYHRGSGTEAFF. The CDR3 DNA reads as TGTGCCAGCAGCTATCACAGGGGGTCTGGCACTGAAGCTTTCTTT.

The chain carries TRBV4-3 and TRBJ1-6; the D is unclear. V lost 0 bases and J lost 10, with 7 bases in between. From germline, CDR1 is LGHNA and CDR2 YSLEER. The CDR3 consists of 13 residues. Here the CDR3 DNA reads TGCGCCAGCAGCCAAGAAGAGGGATCACCCCTCCACTTT. Residues: CASSQEEGSPLHF.